The 8 T cell receptor beta chains reported below all come from one sample, sequenced in a study of T cells after yellow fever vaccination. Each CDR3 protein is one row after TCRdb ran MiXCR on the 5' RACE reads. The sample records some 300,000 distinct CDR3 sequences, 7.5% to 9.5% being singletons. The sequencing here drew on CD4+ T cells sorted from PBMCs, taken 5 days after the yellow fever booster vaccination. These receptors all come from a man in his late teens or twenties who received the YFV17D yellow fever vaccine.

V gene TRBV20-1 combines with J gene TRBJ2-3; TRBD1 matches 7 bases. CDR1 is DFQATT and CDR2 is SNEGSKA in the germline V gene (reference sequence). The V gene end was trimmed by 5 bases and the J gene end by 1 base; junction bases not matched to a gene: 3. This CDR3 spans 13 amino acids. The CDR3 sequence: CSASGGGTDTQYF. The DNA of the CDR3 is TGCAGTGCTTCAGGGGGTGGCACAGATACGCAGTATTTT.

The V call is TRBV2, the J call TRBJ2-2; D tentatively reads TRBD1 or TRBD2 (5 bases each). Germline loops: CDR1 SNHLY, CDR2 FYNNEI. The CDR3 contains 14 residues. Trimming left V 5 bases short and J 4 bases short, with 11 bases between. The DNA for the CDR3 is TGTGCCAGCAGTCCTGGGACGCTCACCGGGGAGCTGTTTTTT. It codes for CASSPGTLTGELFF.

Written as DNA, the CDR3 is TGCGCCAGCAGCTTCACCGAGGGGAATTCACCCCTCCACTTT. Protein sequence: CASSFTEGNSPLHF. The J gene is TRBJ1-6, the V gene TRBV5-1, with D possibly being TRBD1 (5 bases). The germline V gene has CDR1 SGHRS and CDR2 YFSETQ. CDR3 length: 14 amino acids. The V gene lost 2 bases and the J gene lost 7 bases, with 10 bases spanning the gap.

The rearrangement links TRBV20-1 to TRBJ2-5; maybe TRBD2 (5 bases). The germline V and J ends were trimmed by 8 bases and 5 bases, with 18 bases remaining between them. Germline lookup yields CDR1 DFQATT and CDR2 SNEGSKA (reference sequence). This CDR3 is built from 13 residues. The CDR3 loop is CSIPQVGGETQYF. DNA of the CDR3: TGCAGTATACCCCAGGTCGGCGGGGAGACCCAGTACTTC.

The chain joins TRBV4-3 to TRBJ2-3; D is undetermined. Germline V gene sequence: CDR1 LGHNA, CDR2 YSLEER. This CDR3 contains 15 residues. V was shortened by 0 bases and J by 0 bases, with 7 bases between the two germline ends. The CDR3 bases are TGCGCCAGCAGCCAAGATCTTAGCAGCACAGATACGCAGTATTTT. This encodes CASSQDLSSTDTQYF.

This clonotype was recorded many times. The genes are TRBV7-9 and TRBJ1-1, with TRBD1 as a possible D gene (5 bases). Germline loops: CDR1 SEHNR, CDR2 FQNEAQ (reference sequence). The length of the CDR3 is 17 residues. The V gene lost 2 bases and the J gene lost 2 bases, with 18 bases spanning the gap. The CDR3 bases are TGTGCCAGCAGCTTAAGGAGGAGTGGGGCAGCTAACACTGAAGCTTTCTTT. Its protein is CASSLRRSGAANTEAFF.

This clonotype has ten or more counts. The chain carries TRBV11-2 and TRBJ1-6; 8 bases fit TRBD1. The trim removed 5 bases at V and 7 bases at J, leaving 22 bases unmatched. The germline V gene encodes CDR1 SGHAT and CDR2 FQNNGV. The CDR3 length is 20 residues. The CDR3 DNA is TGTGCCAGCAGCGTCCGCTCGGACAGGGCGTTCACTCCCTTAAATTCACCCCTCCACTTT. Protein: CASSVRSDRAFTPLNSPLHF. Using reference TRBV11-2 and TRBJ1-6 for the parts outside the CDR3, the full variable domain is EAGVAQSPRYKIIEKRQSVAFWCNPISGHATLYWYQQILGQGPKLLIQFQNNGVVDDSQLPKDRFSAERLKGVDSTLKIQPAKLEDSAVYLCASSVRSDRAFTPLNSPLHFGNGTRLTVT.

This clonotype has only a few counts. This chain links TRBV20-1 with TRBJ2-7, with TRBD1 as a possible D gene (5 bases). The V end lost 1 base, the J end lost 5 bases, and 12 bases lay between the germline ends. The CDR3 has 13 amino acids. Germline V gives CDR1 DFQATT, CDR2 SNEGSKA (reference sequence). The CDR3 loop is CSARVQGSHEQYV. The CDR3 nucleotides read TGCAGTGCTAGAGTGCAGGGTAGCCACGAGCAGTACGTC.